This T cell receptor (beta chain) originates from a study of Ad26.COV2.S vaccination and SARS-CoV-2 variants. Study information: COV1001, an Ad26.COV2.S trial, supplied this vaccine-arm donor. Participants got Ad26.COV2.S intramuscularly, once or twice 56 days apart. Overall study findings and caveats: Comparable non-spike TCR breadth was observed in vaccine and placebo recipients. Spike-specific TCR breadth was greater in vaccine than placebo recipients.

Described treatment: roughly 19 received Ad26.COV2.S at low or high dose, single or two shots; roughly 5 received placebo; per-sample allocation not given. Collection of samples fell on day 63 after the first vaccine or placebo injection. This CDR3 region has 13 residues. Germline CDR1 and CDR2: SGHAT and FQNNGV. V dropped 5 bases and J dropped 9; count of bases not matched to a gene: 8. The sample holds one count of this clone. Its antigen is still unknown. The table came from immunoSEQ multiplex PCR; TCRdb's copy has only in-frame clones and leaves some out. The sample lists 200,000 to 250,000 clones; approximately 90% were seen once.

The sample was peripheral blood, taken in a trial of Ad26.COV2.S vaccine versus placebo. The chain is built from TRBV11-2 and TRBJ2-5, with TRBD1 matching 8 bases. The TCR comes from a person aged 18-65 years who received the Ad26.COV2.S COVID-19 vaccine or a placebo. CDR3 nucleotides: TGTGCCAGCAGCATTGAGGACAGGGCCCCCCAGTACTTC. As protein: CASSIEDRAPQYF.